This TCR beta chain was found in a study of CD8+CD57+ T cells in acquired aplastic anemia. Study overall: Sorted CD4+ and CD8+ cells yielded DNA averaging around 3 ug.

CDR1 is ENHRY, CDR2 SYGVKD, per germline. The CDR3 spans 13 residues. Trimming shortened V by 0 bases and J by 4 bases, and 3 bases separated the two germline ends. The sequenced patients had an expansion of CD8+CD57+ cells seen by flow cytometry. Patients had not yet gotten any therapy when their blood was taken for sampling. Genomic DNA templated the TCR beta VDJ and CDR3 profiling. TCRdb passed the reads through MiXCR, listing each CDR3 protein once. Here the sample spans around 200,000 distinct CDR3 sequences, 45% to 60% being singletons. Broader study findings: The number of CD8+ CDR3 sequences shared by patients and controls was twenty-nine.

In the case of this clonotype: Its target is not known.

The sequence derives from a human donor with aplastic anemia. The chain joins TRBV10-3 to TRBJ2-2; D not certain. Sample: sorted CD4+, CD8+, or CD8+CD57+ T cells (not recorded which) from PBMCs. The CDR3 loop is CAISESSTGELFF. Here the CDR3 DNA reads TGTGCCATCAGTGAGTCTAGCACCGGGGAGCTGTTTTTT.